These 28 T cell receptor beta chains share one sample of origin, sequenced in a study of blood T cell repertoires in COVID-19. The table came from immunoSEQ multiplex PCR; TCRdb's copy has only in-frame clones and leaves some out. The sample consists of about 66,000 clones, roughly 77% of them appearing once. The specimen was peripheral blood. The receptors shown here come from a human donor in a cohort sampled during active COVID-19.

V gene TRBV9 combines with J gene TRBJ1-1; D gene unclear. This CDR3 is 13 amino acids long. The ends were cut back, 4 bases at V and 0 bases at J, with 7 bases in the middle. Germline lookup yields CDR1 SGDLS and CDR2 YYNGEE. The DNA for the CDR3 is TGTGCCAGCAGCTTTCGTATGAACACTGAAGCTTTCTTT. It codes for CASSFRMNTEAFF.

The V and J genes are TRBV28 and TRBJ2-2; the D gene is possibly TRBD1 (6 bases). Germline CDR1 MDHEN, CDR2 SYDVKM. CDR3 length: 12 residues. The V end was cut by 8 bases, the J end by 6 bases, with 10 bases between. CDR3 coding DNA: TGTGCCAGCGGCGGACAGCCCGGGGAGCTGTTTTTT. It codes for CASGGQPGELFF.

The chain joins TRBV6-2 or TRBV6-3 to TRBJ2-1, with D maybe TRBD2 (5 bases). Trimming took off 5 bases at V and 2 bases at J, with 10 bases between the two ends. Germline-derived CDR1 and CDR2 are MNHEY and SVGEGT. The CDR3 sequence is 14 residues long. DNA for the CDR3: TGTGCCAGCAGTACTAGGTGGCCCTACAATGAGCAGTTCTTC. Its protein product is CASSTRWPYNEQFF.

This clone appeared a single time. The V and J genes are TRBV6-2 or TRBV6-3 and TRBJ1-1, with D unresolved. Per germline, CDR1 MNHEY and CDR2 SVGEGT. V lost 5 bases and J lost 7, with 14 bases in between. The CDR3 runs 13 residues. The CDR3 DNA is TGTGCCAGCAGTCCATCGGTTCTCGGTGAAGCTTTCTTT. Its protein product is CASSPSVLGEAFF.

The J gene is TRBJ1-2, the V gene TRBV2; TRBD1 aligns across 9 bases. The germline V gene has CDR1 SNHLY and CDR2 FYNNEI. V was clipped by 2 bases and J by 7 bases; unmatched bases: 14. CDR3 length: 17 amino acids. CDR3 bases: TGTGCCAGCAGTGAACTAGGCACAGGGGGCGGTTGGTCTGGCTACACCTTC. Amino acids: CASSELGTGGGWSGYTF.

V and J are TRBV7-9 and TRBJ2-7, with 10 bases identical to TRBD1. This CDR3 is built from 12 residues. Per the germline V gene, CDR1 is SEHNR and CDR2 is FQNEAQ (reference sequence). The CDR3 nucleotides read TGTGGATGGGACAGGGGTTCCTACGAGCAGTACTTC. It specifies CGWDRGSYEQYF.

The rearrangement links TRBV5-1 to TRBJ1-6; D call uncertain. This CDR3 has 15 amino acids. Per germline, CDR1 SGHRS and CDR2 YFSETQ. The V gene lost 0 bases and the J gene lost 6 bases, with 10 bases spanning the gap. The CDR3 spells CASSLAGIGNSPLHF. CDR3 nucleotide sequence: TGCGCCAGCAGCTTGGCGGGAATCGGTAATTCACCCCTCCACTTT.

This chain links TRBV9 with TRBJ2-7, with D possibly TRBD1 on 5 matching bases. Germline assignment: CDR1 SGDLS and CDR2 YYNGEE. V was cut by 0 bases and J by 2 bases, with 12 bases left in between. The CDR3 runs to 15 residues. CDR3 bases: TGTGCCAGCAGCGTAGAGGGGTTGGGGACCTACGAGCAGTACTTC. Protein sequence: CASSVEGLGTYEQYF.

This clone came up a few times. The chain is built from TRBV4-1 and TRBJ1-5, with 7 bases aligning to TRBD1. From germline, CDR1 is MGHRA and CDR2 YSYEKL. This CDR3 comprises 14 residues. J lost 7 bases, V lost 4 bases, and 7 bases had no gene match. The CDR3 bases are TGCGCCAGCAGCCCCAGACAGGGCGGACAGCCCCAGCATTTT. Translated: CASSPRQGGQPQHF.

The rearrangement uses TRBV10-3 and TRBJ2-3, with 7 bases that match TRBD2. The CDR3 is made up of 15 amino acids. In germline, CDR1 is ENHRY, CDR2 SYGVKD. The J segment lost 4 bases and the V segment lost 7 bases, leaving 11 bases of the junction unmatched. CDR3 residues: CAIKSLRERADTQYF. CDR3 DNA sequence: TGTGCCATCAAGAGTTTGCGGGAGCGGGCAGATACGCAGTATTTT.

This clone came up a few times. CDR3 amino acids: CAINRGQGRDEQYF. CDR3 sequence (DNA): TGTGCCATCAATAGGGGACAGGGAAGGGACGAGCAGTACTTC. The V and J genes are TRBV10-3 and TRBJ2-7, with 9 nucleotides matching TRBD1. The ends lost 7 bases at V and 5 bases at J; junction bases unmatched: 9. The CDR3 is made up of 14 amino acids. Germline assignment: CDR1 ENHRY and CDR2 SYGVKD.

The rearrangement joins TRBV3-1 (or the pseudogene TRBV3-2) to TRBJ2-7; 9 nucleotides align to TRBD2. Germline trimming cut 5 bases from V and 5 bases from J; bases unmatched to any gene: 7. Germline loops: CDR1 LGHDT, CDR2 YNNKEL (reference sequence). CDR3 length equals 14 residues. This CDR3 is CASSASGERNEQYF. DNA for the CDR3: TGTGCCAGCAGCGCTAGCGGGGAGAGGAACGAGCAGTACTTC.

The CDR3 region is CASSPILASEQFF. As DNA, the CDR3 is TGTGCCAGCAGTCCGATACTAGCGAGCGAGCAGTTCTTC. The V and J genes are TRBV12-3 or TRBV12-4 and TRBJ2-1; the match to TRBD2 covers 7 bases. The CDR3 spans 13 residues. The V gene end was trimmed by 5 bases and the J gene end by 10 bases; junction bases not matched to a gene: 8.

The chain links TRBV24-1 to TRBJ2-7, with D maybe TRBD1 (5 bases). The CDR3 is 12 residues long. Trimming removed 7 bases at V and 0 bases at J, with 6 bases between. The germline CDR1 and CDR2 sequences are KGHDR and SFDVKD. CDR3 loop: CATRDTSYEQYF. CDR3 in DNA: TGTGCCACCAGGGACACCTCCTACGAGCAGTACTTC.

The chain employs TRBV7-3 and TRBJ1-6, with TRBD1 as a possible D gene (6 bases). Germline CDR1 reads SGHTA; CDR2 reads FQGTGA. This CDR3 has 15 residues. V was shortened by 2 bases and J by 4 bases, with 9 bases between the two germline ends. The CDR3 spells CASSLGGAYNSPLHF. The CDR3 bases are TGTGCCAGCAGCTTAGGGGGGGCGTATAATTCACCCCTCCACTTT.

The V call is TRBV27, the J call TRBJ2-7, with 9 bases lining up with TRBD1. After removal of 0 bases from V and 0 bases from J, the junction contained 12 bases not matched to a gene. Looked up from germline, CDR1 is MNHEY and CDR2 is SMNVEV (reference sequence). This CDR3 is built from 19 residues. This CDR3 reads CASSLSRLTGTGNSYEQYF. CDR3 bases: TGTGCCAGCAGTTTATCTCGGCTTACCGGGACAGGGAACTCCTACGAGCAGTACTTC.

This clone appeared a single time. The chain links TRBV14 to TRBJ2-1; TRBD2 is a possible D gene (5 bases). V was shortened by 4 bases and J by 5 bases, with 21 bases between the two germline ends. CDR1 is SGHDN, CDR2 FVKESK, per germline. CDR3 length: 17 residues. The CDR3 sequence is CASSPRVGLDGNNEQFF. CDR3 DNA sequence: TGTGCCAGCAGCCCGCGGGTCGGGTTGGACGGGAACAATGAGCAGTTCTTC.

This clone has at least ten counts. J is TRBJ2-7 and V is TRBV5-1; TRBD2 matches 8 bases. V lost 4 bases and J lost 3; bases outside the gene matches: 12. Germline V lookup: CDR1 SGHRS, CDR2 YFSETQ. This CDR3 spans 16 amino acids. The CDR3 DNA is TGCGCCAGCAGCATCTCCCCGGGAGGGGAGGGCTACGAGCAGTACTTC. Protein product: CASSISPGGEGYEQYF.

The rearrangement uses TRBV6-2 or TRBV6-3 and TRBJ1-5, with D uncertain. The CDR3 is 15 residues long. Germline CDR1 reads MNHEY; CDR2 reads SVGEGT. Trimming pared 4 bases from V and 0 bases from J, leaving 10 bases between. CDR3 in amino acids: CASSFPGHSNQPQHF. The CDR3 DNA reads TGTGCCAGCAGTTTTCCAGGCCATAGCAATCAGCCCCAGCATTTT.

The chain employs TRBV3-1 (or the pseudogene TRBV3-2) and TRBJ2-7; D is unclear. Trimming pared 5 bases from V and 3 bases from J, leaving 17 bases between. CDR1 is LGHDT, CDR2 YNNKEL, per germline (reference sequence). This CDR3 comprises 15 residues. This chain's CDR3 is CASSYQVCAHYEQYF. For the CDR3, the DNA is TGTGCCAGCAGCTACCAAGTATGCGCCCACTACGAGCAGTACTTC.

The rearrangement uses TRBV30 and TRBJ1-4; D might be TRBD1 (6 bases). Per the germline V gene, CDR1 is GTSNPN and CDR2 is SVGIG (reference sequence). Trimming stripped 2 bases from V and 8 bases from J, with 15 bases between. CDR3 length equals 14 residues. The CDR3 DNA reads as TGTGCCTGGAGTAAATCAGGGGTTAGGGAAAAACTGTTTTTT. Translating gives CAWSKSGVREKLFF.

The rearrangement joins TRBV24-1 to TRBJ2-3; 7 nucleotides agree with TRBD1. With 3 bases clipped from V and 0 bases from J, the junction kept 2 bases outside the gene matches. The CDR3 consists of 15 residues. The germline V gene has CDR1 KGHDR and CDR2 SFDVKD. CDR3 in DNA: TGTGCCACCAGTGATCAGGGGGAGAGCACAGATACGCAGTATTTT. This gives the protein CATSDQGESTDTQYF.

The V call is TRBV6-5, the J call TRBJ1-2; maybe TRBD1 (5 bases). Germline values: CDR1 MNHEY, CDR2 SVGAGI. The CDR3 length is 13 residues. Trimming shortened V by 6 bases and J by 2 bases, and 10 bases separated the two germline ends. The CDR3: CASRGGPNYGYTF. As DNA, the CDR3 is TGTGCCAGCAGGGGGGGACCGAACTATGGCTACACCTTC.

V is TRBV12-3 or TRBV12-4 and J is TRBJ1-2, with a tentative D call TRBD1 (6 bases). This CDR3 region has 13 residues. V dropped 3 bases and J dropped 7 bases, with 12 bases sitting between them. The CDR3 protein is CASSLGGRLGYTF. The CDR3 coding sequence is TGTGCCAGCAGTTTGGGGGGGCGGCTTGGCTACACCTTC.

The CDR3 loop is CASSLEAGNTQYF. CDR3 coding DNA: TGTGCCAGCAGCTTAGAGGCGGGGAATACGCAGTATTTT. The chain has TRBV7-2 and TRBJ2-3; D might be TRBD2 (6 bases). The V end lost 1 base, the J end lost 7 bases, and 9 bases lay between the germline ends. From germline, CDR1 is SGHTA and CDR2 FQGNSA. CDR3 length equals 13 residues.

The chain is built from TRBV3-1 (or the pseudogene TRBV3-2) and TRBJ2-1; the D is unclear. Trimming cost V 0 bases and J 6 bases, with 12 bases left between them. The CDR3 length is 15 residues. CDR1 is LGHDT, CDR2 YNNKEL, per germline (reference sequence). This CDR3 reads CASSQDRLRGNEQFF. CDR3 bases: TGTGCCAGCAGCCAAGATAGGCTCCGCGGCAATGAGCAGTTCTTC.

Regarding this clone: The conserved phenylalanine or tryptophan is not found at the CDR3 terminus, so this likely reflects a read error. It is unclear where the CDR3 begins or ends on the DNA, so no DNA is shown, and the CDR3 is as TCRdb lists it. The chain combines TRBV11-2 with TRBJ2-7; no check of the table's D call, TRBD2, against the DNA was made. Germline values: CDR1 SGHAT, CDR2 FQNNGV. The CDR3 is 13 residues long, counting both termini. CDR3: CASSLGRLAGVLS.

The chain is built from TRBV28 and TRBJ2-6, with D perhaps TRBD1 (6 bases). Per germline, CDR1 MDHEN and CDR2 SYDVKM. With 5 bases removed from V and 3 bases from J, the gap between germline ends came to 11 bases. The CDR3 consists of 15 residues. The CDR3, as DNA: TGTGCCAGCAGTAAGACAGGCGGTGGGGCCAACGTCCTGACTTTC. This encodes CASSKTGGGANVLTF. Drawing the rest from reference TRBV28 and TRBJ2-6, the complete variable domain is DVKVTQSSRYLVKRTGEKVFLECVQDMDHENMFWYRQDPGLGLRLIYFSYDVKMKEKGDIPEGYSVSREKKERFSLILESASTNQTSMYLCASSKTGGGANVLTFGAGSRLTVL.